A selection of T cell receptor beta chains follows, all from one sample in a study of blood T cell repertoires in COVID-19. TCRdb's table, derived via immunoSEQ multiplex PCR, lists solely in-frame clones and lacks some. Of some 52,000 clones listed, roughly 87% were seen once; the top ten hold 15% to 20%. The sequencing input was peripheral blood. The receptor set was obtained from a human donor with active COVID-19. The donor label of this sample is uncertain. Each CDR3 is given with its conserved first and last residue. The D gene is left open where the match is weak. Clone size is not always given. Where it is, it says once, few, many or a class for expanded clones.

J	V	size	D	DNA	CDR3
TRBJ1-1	TRBV3-1/TRBV3-2	.	.	TGTGCCAGCAGCCAAGATATCGGCAGGATAGGCACTGAAGCTTTCTTT	CASSQDIGRIGTEAFF
TRBJ1-5	TRBV27	.	.	TGTGCCAGCAGTCTTTTCACAAATCAGCCCCAGCATTTT	CASSLFTNQPQHF
TRBJ1-3	TRBV6-6	few	.	TGTGCCAGCCACTACCTAGGTCGTTCTGGAAACACCATATATTTT	CASHYLGRSGNTIYF
TRBJ2-5	TRBV5-4	.	.	TGTGCCAGCAGCTTGGGAAGAGAAGAGACCCAGTACTTC	CASSLGREETQYF
TRBJ1-5	TRBV7-3	once	TRBD1	TGTGCCAGCAGCTTCCCTCAAACAGGGGGTTTGTGGCAGCCCCAGCATTTT	CASSFPQTGGLWQPQHF
TRBJ2-5	TRBV6-6	.	TRBD2	TGTGCCAGCCGGACTAGCGGATACCAAGAGACCCAGTACTTC	CASRTSGYQETQYF
TRBJ1-3	TRBV3-1/TRBV3-2	.	.	TGTGCCAGCAGCCGGGGCGCTGGAAACACCATATATTTT	CASSRGAGNTIYF
TRBJ1-2	TRBV7-9	few	.	TGTGCCAGCAGGCTAGGGGGTCTGTATGGCTACACCTTC	CASRLGGLYGYTF
TRBJ2-5	TRBV13	.	TRBD2	TGTGCCAGCAGCTACCCGGGACTAGCAGAGACCCAGTACTTC	CASSYPGLAETQYF
TRBJ2-7	TRBV21-1	once	.	TGTGCCAGCAGGTGGGACAGGAATCGATACCAATCCTACGAGCAGTACTTC	CASRWDRNRYQSYEQYF
TRBJ2-7	TRBV24-1	.	.	TGTGCCACCAGTGGGGACTCATACGAGCAGTACTTC	CATSGDSYEQYF
TRBJ2-5	TRBV6-6	.	TRBD2	TGTGCCAGCAGTTACGGACTAGCGTCAGAGACCCAGTACTTC	CASSYGLASETQYF
TRBJ1-4	TRBV5-6	.	TRBD1	TGTGCCAGCAGCCTAGGGGGCGCGGGTGAAAAACTGTTTTTT	CASSLGGAGEKLFF
TRBJ2-3	TRBV7-2	.	.	TGTGCCAGCAGCTTAGTCGCGGGGGCCGTCACAGATACGCAGTATTTT	CASSLVAGAVTDTQYF
TRBJ2-2	TRBV6-1	.	TRBD2	TGTGCCAGCAGTGGCCTAGCGGGGGGCGAGTCCGGGGAGCTGTTTTTT	CASSGLAGGESGELFF